This entry features one T cell receptor beta chain sequence. These data belong to a study of blood T cell repertoires in COVID-19. Study overall: The United States, Italy and Spain were the sources of the acute and convalescent COVID-19 samples. Nucleic acid was either cDNA or gDNA, and it came from T cells, B-cell-depleted T cells, or PBMCs.

Enrollees, about 18 to 90 years old, lived in 20 to 25 US areas. Individuals in the exposed group had encountered a COVID-19 case within 2 weeks preceding study entry. The protocol was immunoSEQ multiplex PCR, while the TCRdb copy is restricted to in-frame clones and leaves out a portion. Of approximately 300,000 clones in the sample, 85% to 95% were seen once. CDR1 is SNHLY and CDR2 is FYNNEI in the germline V gene. J lost 9 bases, V lost 6 bases, and 8 bases had no gene match. The CDR3 extends over 13 amino acids. This rearrangement joins TRBV2 to TRBJ1-1; TRBD1 matches 9 bases. The source is a woman in her twenties or thirties who had been exposed to COVID-19. Sequencing was carried out using PBMCs or T cells enriched from blood (not recorded which). The CDR3 region has the DNA TGTGCCAGCAGACAAAACACAGGGGGCCAAGCTTTCTTT. It codes for CASRQNTGGQAFF.